Following are 9 T cell receptor beta chains from one sample sequenced in a study of human T cells and chemical hapten exposure. One entry per CDR3 protein results from TCRdb running MiXCR on the RACE reads. The sample contains some 32,000 distinct CDR3 sequences, almost 6% of which appear only once. Time point in this sample: patch test 3, about 24 weeks after DPC sensitization. The treatment was: therapeutic diphenylcyclopropenone sensitization with weekly scalp DPC. The input for sequencing was whole blood, taken in connection with sensitization to the hapten diphenylcyclopropenone (DPC). The receptors derive from a man younger than 40 with alopecia areata. Some clones in this sample may be carry-over from other donors' samples.

This clonotype was picked up many times. This CDR3 is CASSPRLAGDEQYF. Here the CDR3 DNA reads TGCGCCAGCAGCCCCCGGCTAGCGGGAGACGAGCAGTACTTC. This rearrangement joins TRBV4-3 to TRBJ2-7, with 10 positions matching TRBD2. J lost 5 bases, V lost 4 bases, and 5 bases had no gene match. Germline V gene sequence: CDR1 LGHNA, CDR2 YSLEER. The CDR3 is 14 residues long.

This clonotype was detected ten times or more. The chain is built from TRBV25-1 and TRBJ2-3; TRBD1 is a possible D gene (5 bases). The germline gives CDR1 MGHDK, CDR2 SYGVNS. The CDR3 contains 14 residues. The V and J ends lost 2 bases and 2 bases respectively, with 8 bases between them. In DNA form, the CDR3 reads TGTGCCAGCAGTGAAGCCAGGGTCACAGATACGCAGTATTTT. Residues: CASSEARVTDTQYF.

This clonotype has a count of ten or more. The chain joins TRBV27 to TRBJ2-3, with D possibly TRBD1 on 5 matching bases. Trimming removed 0 bases at V and 4 bases at J, with 17 bases between. This CDR3 is built from 17 residues. The germline gives CDR1 MNHEY, CDR2 SMNVEV (reference sequence). The CDR3 DNA is TGTGCCAGCAGTTTATCCCCACGACAGCTCCAGCCAGATACGCAGTATTTT. This encodes CASSLSPRQLQPDTQYF.

In its sample, this clonotype was seen many times. This sequence joins TRBV18 and TRBJ1-6; 8 bases agree with TRBD1. This CDR3 region has 17 residues. V dropped 4 bases and J dropped 5; count of bases not matched to a gene: 10. CDR1 is KGHSH, CDR2 LQKENI, per germline. The CDR3 is CASSQTGQGVNNSPLHF. The DNA of the CDR3 is TGTGCCAGCTCACAGACTGGACAGGGTGTGAATAATTCACCCCTCCACTTT.

Regarding this clonotype: A much bigger clone sits one base away, suggesting this may be a read error. The rearrangement links TRBV24-1 to TRBJ2-3, with D unresolved. The CDR3 is 12 amino acids. Germline CDR1 KGHDR, CDR2 SFDVKD. This CDR3 is CATSSDTDTRYF. The CDR3 nucleotides are TGTGCCACCAGTTCAGACACAGATACGCGGTATTTT.

This chain joins TRBV30 and TRBJ2-1, with D possibly being TRBD2 (5 bases). CDR1 and CDR2 (germline): GTSNPN, SVGIG (reference sequence). This CDR3 spans 16 amino acids. V gave up 3 bases and J gave up 8 bases, with 23 bases separating them. The CDR3 sequence: CAWSQTPGVVQDEQFF. CDR3 sequence (DNA): TGTGCCTGGAGCCAAACCCCCGGGGTCGTCCAGGATGAGCAGTTCTTC.

This clonotype was counted at least ten times. The chain has TRBV4-2 and TRBJ1-5; D gene unclear. Germline V gives CDR1 LGHNA, CDR2 YNFKEQ. The CDR3 has 16 residues. V lost 0 bases and J 3 bases, leaving 12 bases between the germline ends. The CDR3 nucleotides read TGTGCCAGCAGCCAAGATGGGCCCACCCACAATCAGCCCCAGCATTTT. Protein: CASSQDGPTHNQPQHF.

V gene TRBV9 combines with J gene TRBJ1-1, with D possibly matching TRBD1 (5 bases). Germline values: CDR1 SGDLS, CDR2 YYNGEE. This CDR3 is built from 14 residues. Between the trimmed V and J ends, which lost 6 bases and 5 bases, there was a span of 17 bases. CDR3 residues: CASTDGREGTEAFF. CDR3 sequence (DNA): TGTGCCAGCACCGACGGACGGGAGGGGACTGAAGCTTTCTTT.

This clonotype occurred many times. V gene TRBV6-5 combines with J gene TRBJ2-3, with a weak D call TRBD1 (6 bases). CDR1 MNHEY and CDR2 SVGAGI come from the germline V gene. V lost 5 bases, J lost 1 base, and 10 bases lay in between. The CDR3 runs 14 residues. CDR3 sequence reads: CASSAQGRTDTQYF. In DNA, the CDR3 is TGTGCCAGCAGTGCACAGGGTCGCACAGATACGCAGTATTTT.